Listed here are 13 T cell receptor beta chains from one sample, sequenced in a study of blood T cell repertoires in COVID-19. Some clones are missing from TCRdb's copy, which holds only in-frame ones; the method was immunoSEQ multiplex PCR. In the table there are 100,000 to 150,000 clones, approximately 86% of which are singletons. Sequencing used peripheral blood. These receptors were taken from a woman aged 65 to 85 with COVID-19, enrolled during active disease.

The chain has TRBV6-5 and TRBJ2-7; 9 bases agree with TRBD1. The J segment lost 4 bases and the V segment lost 5 bases, leaving 6 bases of the junction unmatched. The CDR3 consists of 14 residues. From germline, CDR1 is MNHEY and CDR2 SVGAGI. The CDR3 loop is CASSPGTGQYEQYF. DNA of the CDR3: TGTGCCAGCAGTCCCGGGACAGGGCAGTACGAGCAGTACTTC.

The chain recombines TRBV7-6 with TRBJ2-5; 9 nucleotides align to TRBD2. V shed 2 bases, J shed 5 bases, and the junction held 6 bases outside the gene matches. Germline assignment: CDR1 SGHVS and CDR2 FNYEAQ. CDR3 length: 15 residues. CDR3 loop: CASSLQGLALETQYF. The CDR3 nucleotides are TGTGCCAGCAGCTTACAGGGACTAGCTCTTGAGACCCAGTACTTC.

This clone was picked up one time. The chain recombines TRBV6-5 with TRBJ2-1; D is possibly TRBD2 (6 bases). The CDR3 spans 11 residues. Germline lookup yields CDR1 MNHEY and CDR2 SVGAGI. The V end lost 7 bases, the J end lost 8 bases, and 9 bases lay between the germline ends. CDR3 in DNA: TGTGCCAGCATGGGGAGGCATGAGCAGTTCTTC. This codes for CASMGRHEQFF.

The CDR3 DNA is TGTGCCAGCAGCACCCACGGGTTGGGAGAGACCCAGTACTTC. It is translated as CASSTHGLGETQYF. The chain has TRBV9 and TRBJ2-5, with D uncertain. From germline, CDR1 is SGDLS and CDR2 YYNGEE. The ends were cut back, 4 bases at V and 4 bases at J, with 14 bases in the middle. The CDR3 loop spans 14 amino acids.

This chain joins TRBV11-2 and TRBJ1-1; 8 bases line up with TRBD1. Germline values: CDR1 SGHAT, CDR2 FQNNGV. V was clipped by 5 bases and J by 6 bases; unmatched bases: 5. The CDR3 spans 13 residues. CDR3 nucleotide sequence: TGTGCCAGCAGCCCGGACAGGGCGGCTGAAGCTTTCTTT. The encoded protein is CASSPDRAAEAFF.

The genes are TRBV18 and TRBJ1-5; no firm D call. Between the trimmed V and J ends, which lost 3 bases and 1 base, there was a span of 10 bases. The CDR3 covers 15 residues. The germline CDR1 and CDR2 sequences are KGHSH and LQKENI. Written as DNA, the CDR3 is TGTGCCAGCTCACCGTCTCAGTTGAGCAATCAGCCCCAGCATTTT. It specifies CASSPSQLSNQPQHF.

The chain joins TRBV5-1 to TRBJ2-3, with TRBD2 identical over 15 bases. The germline gives CDR1 SGHRS, CDR2 YFSETQ. There are 15 residues in the CDR3. Unmatched junction bases numbered 8, after V lost 4 bases and J lost 11 bases. The CDR3 loop is CASSSGTSGGHKQYF. For the CDR3, the DNA is TGCGCCAGCAGCAGCGGGACTAGCGGGGGGCACAAGCAGTATTTT.

The chain employs TRBV19 and TRBJ1-5; D is undetermined. The CDR3 length is 16 residues. The germline V gene has CDR1 LNHDA and CDR2 SQIVND (reference sequence). V shed 0 bases and J shed 11 bases, with 20 bases lying between them. The CDR3 region has the DNA TGTGCCAGTAGTATAGAGGCCGGCGTAATCACTAGGTCCCAGCATTTT. This sequence encodes CASSIEAGVITRSQHF.

The chain recombines TRBV20-1 with TRBJ1-1, with D unclear. Per germline, CDR1 DFQATT and CDR2 SNEGSKA (reference sequence). V gave up 8 bases and J gave up 1 base, with 8 bases separating them. This CDR3 has 11 amino acids. Here the CDR3 reads CSRVQNTEAFF. The CDR3 coding sequence is TGCAGTCGGGTCCAGAACACTGAAGCTTTCTTT.

The genes are TRBV4-2 and TRBJ2-3, with 10 bases identical to TRBD2. The germline gives CDR1 LGHNA, CDR2 YNFKEQ. The CDR3 runs to 16 residues. Trimming removed 0 bases from V and 4 bases from J; junction bases left unmatched: 4. The CDR3 reads CASSQDPAGGPDTQYF. The CDR3 nucleotides read TGTGCCAGCAGCCAAGATCCAGCGGGGGGGCCAGATACGCAGTATTTT.

The chain combines TRBV9 with TRBJ2-2, with 9 positions matching TRBD2. Germline-derived CDR1 and CDR2 are SGDLS and YYNGEE. With 4 bases clipped from V and 3 bases from J, the junction kept 10 bases outside the gene matches. The CDR3 has 17 amino acids. CDR3 in DNA: TGTGCCAGCAGCCCAGAGCCCCTAGCGGGGTACACCGGGGAGCTGTTTTTT. This gives the protein CASSPEPLAGYTGELFF.

This rearrangement joins TRBV3-1 (or the pseudogene TRBV3-2) to TRBJ2-5; 7 bases are shared with TRBD1. Germline V CDR1 and CDR2: LGHDT, YNNKEL (reference sequence). This CDR3 has 16 residues. V lost 2 bases and J lost 2; bases outside the gene matches: 8. For the CDR3, the DNA is TGTGCCAGCAGCCAACGTGCGACAGGGCTTCAAGAGACCCAGTACTTC. Its translation: CASSQRATGLQETQYF.

The genes are TRBV7-9 and TRBJ2-5; TRBD2 agrees at 8 bases. Trimming cost V 5 bases and J 8 bases; bases outside gene matches: 10. This CDR3 comprises 14 residues. Germline lookup yields CDR1 SEHNR and CDR2 FQNEAQ (reference sequence). The CDR3 nucleotides read TGTGCCAGCAGCCCGCATGGTAGCGGGAATACCCAGTACTTC. This gives the protein CASSPHGSGNTQYF.